These 14 T cell receptor beta chains were all obtained from the same sample, sequenced in a study of shared clonotypes between healthy human individuals. Only in-frame clones appear in the TCRdb table, and some are missing; sequencing was by immunoSEQ multiplex PCR. Of a few hundred thousand clones listed, around 80% are singletons. Sequencing was carried out using PBMCs. The source is a middle-aged woman in good health. Some clones in this sample may be carry-over from other donors' samples.

This chain links TRBV7-7 with TRBJ2-5, with 7 bases aligning to TRBD2. There are 14 residues in the CDR3. In germline, CDR1 is SSHAT, CDR2 FNYEAQ (reference sequence). Trimming cost V 2 bases and J 3 bases; bases outside gene matches: 3. CDR3 in amino acids: CASSLWGGKETQYF. The CDR3 DNA reads as TGTGCCAGCAGCTTATGGGGGGGGAAAGAGACCCAGTACTTC. The full variable domain, with the rest looked up from reference TRBV7-7 and TRBJ2-5, is GAGVSQSPRYKVTKRGQDVTLRCDPISSHATLYWYQQALGQGPEFLTYFNYEAQPDKSGLPSDRFSAERPEGSISTLTIQRTEQRDSAMYRCASSLWGGKETQYFGPGTRLLVL.

CDR3 bases: TGTGCCAGCAGCCCGACCTGGCCTAGTAATGAGCAGTTCTTC. Translating it yields CASSPTWPSNEQFF. The chain carries TRBV14 and TRBJ2-1; D unresolved. Germline-derived CDR1 and CDR2 are SGHDN and FVKESK. This CDR3 spans 14 amino acids. Trimming took 4 bases from V and 7 from J, leaving 14 bases between them.

V is TRBV27 and J is TRBJ2-7, with D possibly TRBD1 on 6 matching bases. V was shortened by 5 bases and J by 1 base, with 15 bases between the two germline ends. CDR3 length equals 15 residues. CDR1 MNHEY and CDR2 SMNVEV come from the germline V gene (reference sequence). CDR3 DNA sequence: TGTGCCAGCAGTCCTACCCCAGGGGTGTCCTACGAGCAGTACTTC. It encodes CASSPTPGVSYEQYF.

The gene calls are TRBV7-6 and TRBJ2-7; the D is unclear. This CDR3 spans 13 amino acids. Germline CDR1 SGHVS, CDR2 FNYEAQ. Trimming removed 2 bases at V and 1 base at J, with 6 bases between. CDR3 protein: CASSLQKSYEQYF. The CDR3 coding sequence is TGTGCCAGCAGCTTACAGAAATCCTACGAGCAGTACTTC.

Details on this clone: A much larger clone differs from this one at a single base, so this may be a read error. The CDR3 end shows no conserved phenylalanine or tryptophan, and so a read error is likely. The chain combines TRBV29-1 with TRBJ1-1, with D perhaps matching TRBD1 (5 bases). Germline lookup yields CDR1 SQVTM and CDR2 ANQGSEA. Trimming took off 4 bases at V and 0 bases at J, with 12 bases between the two ends. The CDR3 is 14 amino acids. The CDR3 sequence is CSVVNPGMNTEAFY. Here the CDR3 DNA reads TGCAGCGTTGTTAATCCAGGGATGAACACTGAAGCTTTCTAT.

This sequence joins TRBV28 and TRBJ1-2; D unclear. V gave up 7 bases and J gave up 4 bases, with 25 bases separating them. Germline loops: CDR1 MDHEN, CDR2 SYDVKM. CDR3 length: 17 amino acids. The chain's CDR3 is CASTTIPDPPGVYGYTF. CDR3 nucleotides: TGTGCCAGCACCACCATTCCCGATCCCCCCGGAGTCTATGGCTACACCTTC.

The gene calls are TRBV4-2 and TRBJ2-3, with D uncertain. The CDR3 runs to 14 residues. CDR1 and CDR2 from the germline V gene are LGHNA and YNFKEQ. The V gene lost 1 base and the J gene lost 0 bases, with 5 bases spanning the gap. In DNA form, the CDR3 reads TGTGCCAGCAGCCAAGCCGGTAGCACAGATACGCAGTATTTT. This encodes CASSQAGSTDTQYF.

The chain combines TRBV4-1 with TRBJ2-7; D is possibly TRBD2 (6 bases). Trimming left V 4 bases short and J 3 bases short, with 19 bases between. CDR1 is MGHRA, CDR2 YSYEKL, per germline. The CDR3 runs 16 residues. The CDR3 nucleotides are TGCGCCAGCAGCCTTTTCCCGGGACTTTTATTCTACGAGCAGTACTTC. Translated: CASSLFPGLLFYEQYF.

This clone has a handful of counts. The CDR3 sequence is CASSKFINGYTF. The CDR3 DNA reads as TGTGCCAGCAGCAAGTTTATTAATGGCTACACCTTC. The chain uses TRBV21-1 and TRBJ1-2. TRBV21-1 is termed a pseudogene. CDR3 length equals 12 residues.

Here the CDR3 reads CASSIGQVQETQYF. CDR3 in DNA: TGTGCCAGTAGTATTGGCCAGGTGCAAGAGACCCAGTACTTC. The rearrangement uses TRBV19 and TRBJ2-5; no firm D call. CDR1 is LNHDA and CDR2 is SQIVND in the germline V gene (reference sequence). The CDR3 runs 14 residues. The V end lost 3 bases, the J end lost 2 bases, and 10 bases lay between the germline ends.

This sequence joins TRBV7-9 and TRBJ2-3, with a weak D call TRBD2 (6 bases). This CDR3 is 11 amino acids long. Germline loops: CDR1 SEHNR, CDR2 FQNEAQ (reference sequence). The germline V and J ends were trimmed by 10 bases and 6 bases, with 11 bases remaining between them. In DNA form, the CDR3 reads TGTGCCACGGCTGGGGGGGATACGCAGTATTTT. Translating it yields CATAGGDTQYF.

The chain joins TRBV27 to TRBJ2-5; unclear D gene. Trimming took off 6 bases at V and 9 bases at J, with 14 bases between the two ends. Germline lookup yields CDR1 MNHEY and CDR2 SMNVEV (reference sequence). This CDR3 is built from 12 residues. The CDR3 spells CASSPNRGSQYF. The CDR3 coding sequence is TGTGCCAGCAGCCCCAACCGTGGGTCCCAGTACTTC.

The rearrangement joins TRBV11-1 to TRBJ2-3; D remains unclear. Looked up from germline, CDR1 is SGHAT and CDR2 is FQDESV (reference sequence). Trimming took off 1 base at V and 0 bases at J, with 11 bases between the two ends. CDR3 length: 16 residues. The CDR3 loop is CASSLGQATSTDTQYF. CDR3 sequence (DNA): TGTGCCAGCAGCTTAGGGCAGGCGACTAGCACAGATACGCAGTATTTT.

The V and J genes are TRBV2 and TRBJ2-3; 9 bases align to TRBD2. Trimming at V came to 2 bases and at J to 9 bases, leaving 15 bases not matched to a gene. The CDR3 consists of 17 residues. Germline values: CDR1 SNHLY, CDR2 FYNNEI. The CDR3 spells CASSEWSSGTLERTQYF. The CDR3 DNA is TGTGCCAGCAGTGAATGGTCTAGCGGGACCCTTGAGAGGACGCAGTATTTT.